Shown below are 12 T cell receptor beta chains from a single sample sequenced in a study of CD8 T cells in Susac syndrome. Reverse transcription of roughly 0.45 to 1 ug RNA was performed with random hexamers. TCRdb fed the immunoSEQ multiplex PCR reads into MiXCR, producing one record per CDR3 protein. The sample gives about 200,000 distinct CDR3 sequences, 91% of which show up once; around 0.085% is in the top ten. The specimen sequenced was CD4+ T cells from PBMCs. These receptors came from a human donor with Susac syndrome.

V and J are TRBV7-3 and TRBJ2-3, with D perhaps TRBD1 or TRBD2 (5 bases each). The V end lost 3 bases, the J end lost 3 bases, and 19 bases lay between the germline ends. Per the germline V gene, CDR1 is SGHTA and CDR2 is FQGTGA. The CDR3 contains 17 residues. In DNA, the CDR3 is TGTGCCAGCAGCTTCTCCGGGTTGGGGCGCGGGACAGATACGCAGTATTTT. The encoded protein is CASSFSGLGRGTDTQYF.

V gene TRBV7-9 combines with J gene TRBJ1-2, with D uncertain. Germline values: CDR1 SEHNR, CDR2 FQNEAQ (reference sequence). This CDR3 is 14 amino acids long. The V and J ends lost 5 bases and 2 bases respectively, with 12 bases between them. This chain's CDR3 is CASSPGPDNYGYTF. Here the CDR3 DNA reads TGTGCCAGCAGCCCCGGCCCTGACAACTATGGCTACACCTTC.

This clonotype was counted once. The chain joins TRBV3-1 to TRBJ2-1; D perhaps matches TRBD2 (6 bases). V was clipped by 5 bases and J by 0 bases, with 14 bases between them. The CDR3 is made up of 16 amino acids. Germline values: CDR1 LGHDT, CDR2 YNNKEL (reference sequence). The CDR3: CASSSGTASSYNEQFF. For the CDR3, the DNA is TGTGCCAGCAGCTCCGGGACTGCCAGCTCCTACAATGAGCAGTTCTTC.

The chain carries TRBV5-1 and TRBJ2-3, with unresolved D. The CDR3 is 14 residues long. From germline, CDR1 is SGHRS and CDR2 YFSETQ. The ends were cut back, 0 bases at V and 2 bases at J, with 7 bases in the middle. In DNA, the CDR3 is TGCGCCAGCAGCTTGGGGCAGCCCACAGATACGCAGTATTTT. It specifies CASSLGQPTDTQYF. Looking up the rest from reference TRBV5-1 and TRBJ2-3 gives the full variable domain: KAGVTQTPRYLIKTRGQQVTLSCSPISGHRSVSWYQQTPGQGLQFLFEYFSETQRNKGNFPGRFSGRQFSNSRSEMNVSTLELGDSALYLCASSLGQPTDTQYFGPGTRLTVL.

The chain links TRBV7-3 to TRBJ2-2; maybe TRBD2 (5 bases). Germline CDR1 reads SGHTA; CDR2 reads FQGTGA. The CDR3 covers 13 residues. Trimming removed 1 base from V and 7 bases from J, with 7 bases in between. The DNA of the CDR3 is TGTGCCAGCAGCTTAATACGGGACGGGGAGCTGTTTTTT. Protein: CASSLIRDGELFF. Supplemented by reference TRBV7-3 and TRBJ2-2, the full variable domain reads GAGVSQTPSNKVTEKGKYVELRCDPISGHTALYWYRQSLGQGPEFLIYFQGTGAADDSGLPNDRFFAVRPEGSVSTLKIQRTERGDSAVYLCASSLIRDGELFFGEGSRLTVL.

This clonotype appeared a single time. The chain couples TRBV27 to TRBJ2-7; 8 nucleotides agree with TRBD2. Germline loops: CDR1 MNHEY, CDR2 SMNVEV (reference sequence). V gave up 6 bases and J gave up 0 bases; unmatched junction bases: 7. The CDR3 loop spans 15 amino acids. Written as DNA, the CDR3 is TGTGCCAGCAGCACGGGGGGGAATCCCTCCTACGAGCAGTACTTC. It codes for CASSTGGNPSYEQYF.

The chain carries TRBV6-5 and TRBJ2-1; the D is unclear. Germline CDR1 reads MNHEY; CDR2 reads SVGAGI. V was pared by 4 bases and J by 2 bases, with 6 bases between. The CDR3 sequence is 13 residues long. In DNA form, the CDR3 reads TGTGCCAGCAGTTGGGGAACCTACAATGAGCAGTTCTTC. Translating it yields CASSWGTYNEQFF.

This clonotype was counted a single time. The chain employs TRBV11-2 and TRBJ2-7; 16 bases are shared with TRBD2. The CDR3 spans 17 residues. CDR1 is SGHAT and CDR2 is FQNNGV in the germline V gene. Trimming removed 5 bases from V and 2 bases from J; junction bases left unmatched: 6. DNA for the CDR3: TGTGCCAGCAGCCCGGGACTAGCGGGAGGGGGGGCCTACGAGCAGTACTTC. Translated: CASSPGLAGGGAYEQYF.

The table lists this clonotype with a few counts. The rearrangement uses TRBV7-9 and TRBJ2-7; D unresolved. Between the trimmed V and J ends, which lost 0 bases and 5 bases, there was a span of 14 bases. CDR1 and CDR2 from the germline V gene are SEHNR and FQNEAQ (reference sequence). CDR3 length: 15 amino acids. The chain's CDR3 is CASSLALTASDEQYF. The CDR3 region has the DNA TGTGCCAGCAGCTTAGCGCTCACAGCATCAGACGAGCAGTACTTC.

The chain is built from TRBV1 and TRBJ1-1; the table's D gene call, TRBD1, was not cross checked with the DNA. TRBV1 is shown as a pseudogene. The CDR3 has 13 residues. CDR3 in amino acids: CTSSQGGNTEAFF. In DNA form, the CDR3 reads TGCACCAGCAGCCAAGGGGGCAACACTGAAGCTTTCTTT.

The chain joins TRBV18 to TRBJ2-5; 11 bases are a match to TRBD1. Germline CDR1 is KGHSH and CDR2 is LQKENI. There are 15 residues in the CDR3. Losses at the gene ends were 4 bases for V and 5 bases for J; bases not matched to a gene: 6. This chain's CDR3 is CASSLRTGGYETQYF. CDR3 DNA: TGTGCCAGCTCACTAAGGACAGGGGGCTACGAGACCCAGTACTTC. The whole variable domain, filled in from reference TRBV18 and TRBJ2-5, reads NAGVMQNPRHLVRRRGQEARLRCSPMKGHSHVYWYRQLPEEGLKFMVYLQKENIIDESGMPKERFSAEFPKEGPSILRIQQVVRGDSAAYFCASSLRTGGYETQYFGPGTRLLVL.

This clonotype was counted a single time. The V and J genes are TRBV12-3 or TRBV12-4 and TRBJ1-1, with 8 positions matching TRBD1. V gave up 3 bases and J gave up 11 bases; unmatched junction bases: 5. The length of the CDR3 is 12 residues. The CDR3 reads CASSFGQGRAFF. The CDR3, as DNA: TGTGCCAGCAGTTTCGGACAGGGACGTGCTTTCTTT.